The clone carrying this T cell receptor (beta chain) has only a few counts. Reverse transcribing all isolated RNA meant expressed TCRB transcripts were sequenced. Generated by immunoSEQ multiplex PCR, the TCRdb table keeps only in-frame clones and is missing some. Found here are around 350,000 clones, 10% to 15% of them singletons; the top ten hold around 0.015%. The sample is drawn from a study of beta chain features in type 1 diabetes. This TCR came from a young man in good health. The sample comprised naive CD4+ T cells from blood.

The CDR3 DNA sequence: TGCGCCAGCAGCGAAACAGGGTCCACAGATACGCAGTATTTT. As protein: CASSETGSTDTQYF. The gene calls are TRBV5-1 and TRBJ2-3; D is possibly TRBD1 (6 bases). Trimming took off 4 bases at V and 2 bases at J, with 11 bases between the two ends. Germline-derived CDR1 and CDR2 are SGHRS and YFSETQ. The CDR3 totals 14 residues.